This T cell receptor beta chain was obtained from a study of OX40 agonist ivuxolimab in advanced cancers. Findings and limits, study-wide: The authors did not determine the antigen specificity of the expanded peripheral T cells. Nonresponders, in some cases, also had low normalized T-cell clonal expansion. The average count of expanded clones was higher among CD8+ T cells than among CD4+.

Repertoires were generated with immunoSEQ multiplex PCR, while TCRdb's copy carries only in-frame clones and drops some. The sample records 35,000 or so clones, roughly 82% being singletons. This clone has a handful of counts. Its target is unknown. Trimming at V came to 5 bases and at J to 5 bases, leaving 7 bases not matched to a gene. The CDR3 has 14 residues. CDR1 SGHAT and CDR2 FQNNGV come from the germline V gene. The sequence was collected from an adult with an advanced solid tumor such as melanoma, head and neck, liver or kidney cancer. Sample: CD4+ or CD8+ T cells sorted from blood, taken in a trial of the OX40 agonist ivuxolimab. V is TRBV11-2 and J is TRBJ1-2; 8 bases match TRBD1. CDR3 residues: CASSVKRTGYGYTF. The DNA of the CDR3 is TGTGCCAGCAGCGTAAAAAGGACAGGGTATGGCTACACCTTC.